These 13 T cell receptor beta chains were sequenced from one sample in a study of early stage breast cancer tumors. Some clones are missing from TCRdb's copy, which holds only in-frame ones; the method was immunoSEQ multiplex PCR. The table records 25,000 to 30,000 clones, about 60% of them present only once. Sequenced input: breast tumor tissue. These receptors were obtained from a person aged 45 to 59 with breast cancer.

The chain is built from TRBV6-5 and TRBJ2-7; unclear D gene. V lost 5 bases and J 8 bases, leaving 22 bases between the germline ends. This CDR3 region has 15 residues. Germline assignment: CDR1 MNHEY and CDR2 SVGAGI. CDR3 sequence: CASSPLGYKPTQQYF. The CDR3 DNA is TGTGCCAGCAGTCCCCTTGGGTACAAGCCTACGCAGCAGTACTTC.

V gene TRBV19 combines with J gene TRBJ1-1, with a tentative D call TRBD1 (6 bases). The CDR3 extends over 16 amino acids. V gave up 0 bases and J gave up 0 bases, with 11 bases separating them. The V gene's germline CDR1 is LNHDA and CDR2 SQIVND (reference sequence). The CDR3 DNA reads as TGTGCCAGTAGTATAGAGCGGACAGTAATGAACACTGAAGCTTTCTTT. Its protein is CASSIERTVMNTEAFF.

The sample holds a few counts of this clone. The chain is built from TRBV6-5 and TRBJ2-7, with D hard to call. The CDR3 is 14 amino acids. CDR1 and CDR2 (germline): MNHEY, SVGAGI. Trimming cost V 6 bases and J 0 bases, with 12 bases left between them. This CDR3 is CASSYTKYSYEQYF. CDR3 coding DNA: TGTGCCAGCAGCTATACCAAGTACTCCTACGAGCAGTACTTC.

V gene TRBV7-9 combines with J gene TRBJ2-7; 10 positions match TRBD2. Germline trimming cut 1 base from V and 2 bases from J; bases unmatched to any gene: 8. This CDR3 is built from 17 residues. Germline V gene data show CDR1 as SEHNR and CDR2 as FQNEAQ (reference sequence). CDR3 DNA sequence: TGTGCCAGCAGCTTAGGTGGCGGGCTAGCGGGAGCCTACGAGCAGTACTTC. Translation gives CASSLGGGLAGAYEQYF. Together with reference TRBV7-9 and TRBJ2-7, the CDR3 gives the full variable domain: DTGVSQNPRHKITKRGQNVTFRCDPISEHNRLYWYRQTLGQGPEFLTYFQNEAQLEKSRLLSDRFSAERPKGSFSTLEIQRTEQGDSAMYLCASSLGGGLAGAYEQYFGPGTRLTVT.

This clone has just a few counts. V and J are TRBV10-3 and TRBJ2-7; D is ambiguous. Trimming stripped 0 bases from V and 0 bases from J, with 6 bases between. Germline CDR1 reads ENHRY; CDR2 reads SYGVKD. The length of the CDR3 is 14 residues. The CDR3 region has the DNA TGTGCCATCAGTGAGTCGGGCTACTCCTACGAGCAGTACTTC. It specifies CAISESGYSYEQYF.

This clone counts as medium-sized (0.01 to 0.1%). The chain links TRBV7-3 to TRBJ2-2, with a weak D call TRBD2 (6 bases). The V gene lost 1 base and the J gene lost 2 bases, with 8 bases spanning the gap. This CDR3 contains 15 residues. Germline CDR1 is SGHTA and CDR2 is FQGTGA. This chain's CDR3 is CASSLNGGNTGELFF. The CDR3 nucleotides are TGTGCCAGCAGCTTAAACGGGGGAAACACCGGGGAGCTGTTTTTT.

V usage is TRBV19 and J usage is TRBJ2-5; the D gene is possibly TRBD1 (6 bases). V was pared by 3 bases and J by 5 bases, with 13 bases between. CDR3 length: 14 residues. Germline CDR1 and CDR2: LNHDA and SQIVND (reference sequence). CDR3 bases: TGTGCCAGTAGTATGACAGGCCAGTGGGAGACCCAGTACTTC. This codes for CASSMTGQWETQYF.

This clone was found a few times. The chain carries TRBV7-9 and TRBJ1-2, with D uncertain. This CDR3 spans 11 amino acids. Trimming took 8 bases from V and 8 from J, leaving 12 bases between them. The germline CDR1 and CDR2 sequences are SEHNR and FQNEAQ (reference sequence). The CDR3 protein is CASGLPEGYTF. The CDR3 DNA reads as TGTGCCAGCGGACTCCCGGAGGGCTACACCTTC.

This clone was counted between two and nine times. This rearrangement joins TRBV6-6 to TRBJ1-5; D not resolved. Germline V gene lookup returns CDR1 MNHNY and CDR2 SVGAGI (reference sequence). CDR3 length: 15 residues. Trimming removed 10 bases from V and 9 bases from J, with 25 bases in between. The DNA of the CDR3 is TGTGCCACCGCGGACGGGCCTACCGCCATAGGGCCCCAGCATTTT. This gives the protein CATADGPTAIGPQHF.

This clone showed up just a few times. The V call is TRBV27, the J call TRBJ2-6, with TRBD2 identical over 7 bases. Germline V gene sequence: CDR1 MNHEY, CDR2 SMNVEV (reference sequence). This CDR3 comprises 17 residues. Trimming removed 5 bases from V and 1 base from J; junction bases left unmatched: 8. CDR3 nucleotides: TGTGCCAGCAGTCCTCAGACGGGAGGATCTGGGGCCAACGTCCTGACTTTC. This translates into CASSPQTGGSGANVLTF.

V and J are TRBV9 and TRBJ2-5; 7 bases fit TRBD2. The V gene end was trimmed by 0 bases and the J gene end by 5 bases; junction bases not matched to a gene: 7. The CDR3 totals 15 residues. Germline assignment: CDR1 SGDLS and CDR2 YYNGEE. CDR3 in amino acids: CASSVAAGVSETQYF. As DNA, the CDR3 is TGTGCCAGCAGCGTAGCGGCGGGAGTTTCTGAGACCCAGTACTTC.

The CDR3 is CASSPTVENTEAFF. DNA of the CDR3: TGTGCCAGCTCACCGACAGTGGAGAACACTGAAGCTTTCTTT. J is TRBJ1-1 and V is TRBV18; weak D call: TRBD1 (5 bases). The CDR3 runs 14 residues. Germline V gene data show CDR1 as KGHSH and CDR2 as LQKENI. V was shortened by 3 bases and J by 1 base, with 9 bases between the two germline ends.

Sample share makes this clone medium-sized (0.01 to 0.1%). The CDR3 spells CASSPGGAFGEQYF. As DNA, the CDR3 is TGCGCCAGCAGCCCGGGAGGGGCTTTTGGGGAGCAGTACTTC. The V and J genes are TRBV5-1 and TRBJ2-7, with 8 bases matching TRBD2. The ends lost 4 bases at V and 7 bases at J; junction bases unmatched: 10. Germline assignment: CDR1 SGHRS and CDR2 YFSETQ. The CDR3 is 14 residues long.